Listed below are T cell receptor beta chains from one sample, sequenced in a study of regulatory T cells in long-lasting Graves disease. TCRdb reprocessed the multiplex PCR reads via MiXCR and lists one record per CDR3 protein. The sample records about 290,000 distinct CDR3 sequences, around 21% being singletons. This specimen was peripheral blood mononuclear cells (PBMCs), taken when the disease was refractory, from a patient treated with antithyroid drugs. The source of these receptors is a female donor with Graves disease. Each CDR3 is given without its conserved first and last residue. Fields, in order: CDR3 protein, D gene, clone size, J gene, V gene. D genes are given only for firm matches. Rows give clone size only sometimes, using once, few, many, or a class for an expanded clone.

ASREGAGEKLF | TRBD1 | many | TRBJ1-4 | TRBV2
ASSEAWTGEYYGYT | TRBD1 | many | TRBJ1-2 | TRBV2
ASSLSRESVGELF | . | many | TRBJ2-2 | TRBV7-2
ASTGQGNYNEQF | TRBD1 | . | TRBJ2-1 | TRBV19
ASSLRGTSGSYSYEQY | TRBD2 | few | TRBJ2-7 | TRBV7-2
ASSPGQGLGEQY | TRBD1 | many | TRBJ2-7 | TRBV12-3/TRBV12-4
ASSQQLAGEEETQY | TRBD2 | many | TRBJ2-5 | TRBV3-1
ASSSQSRFYGYT | . | many | TRBJ1-2 | TRBV28
ASSYYGPLGSEQY | . | . | TRBJ2-7 | TRBV6-2/TRBV6-3
ANSAGTGGYEQY | TRBD1 | many | TRBJ2-7 | TRBV6-1
ASSLRTGVYEQY | TRBD1 | many | TRBJ2-7 | TRBV7-2
ASGIQATNEKLF | . | many | TRBJ1-4 | TRBV12-3/TRBV12-4
ASSATIRMNTEAF | . | many | TRBJ1-1 | TRBV7-9
ASSLVWRFVQGWRETQY | . | many | TRBJ2-5 | TRBV7-2
ASSEGGWYNSPLH | . | . | TRBJ1-6 | TRBV2
ASSFSSLQGGYT | . | many | TRBJ1-2 | TRBV28
AWSVGQGAGETQY | TRBD1 | few | TRBJ2-5 | TRBV30
ASSLGTSYEQY | . | many | TRBJ2-7 | TRBV27
SARPSGQNQPQH | . | many | TRBJ1-5 | TRBV20-1
ASSGTYRDLH | . | few | TRBJ1-6 | TRBV27